The 5 T cell receptor beta chains in this list originate from one sample, sequenced in a study of CXCR3-negative and CXCR3-positive naive CD8 T cells. UMI labels and 5' RACE were used to prepare the TRB cDNA libraries. Reprocessing the 5' RACE reads, TCRdb reports a single entry for every CDR3 protein and omits DNA. Here the sample table reports about 80,000 distinct CDR3 sequences. Sequencing used naive CXCR3- CD8+ T cells from blood. Subset in this sample: CD45RO-CCR7+CD27+CD95- naive CD8+ T cells lacking CXCR3 (TNR3-). These receptors all stem from a human donor in good health. Some clones in this sample may be carry-over from other donors' samples.

This chain joins TRBV5-5 and TRBJ2-1; the TCRdb call, TRBD2, lacks DNA for checking. CDR3 size: 14 residues. From germline, CDR1 is SGHKS and CDR2 YYEKEE (reference sequence). CDR3 residues: CASSLRESYNEQFF.

The chain couples TRBV15 to TRBJ2-7. The CDR3 has 14 amino acids. The germline CDR1 and CDR2 sequences are LNHNV and YYDKDF (reference sequence). The chain's CDR3 is CATSVQWSWDEQYF.

This chain connects TRBV7-3 to TRBJ2-2. The CDR3 runs 13 residues. CDR1 is SGHTA, CDR2 FQGTGA, per germline. The CDR3 sequence is CASSSTHTGELFF.

The chain couples TRBV27 to TRBJ2-1; TCRdb returns TRBD1, unconfirmable since there is no DNA. Germline CDR1 and CDR2: MNHEY and SMNVEV (reference sequence). The CDR3 consists of 17 residues. CDR3 sequence: CASSSTAWTFSSGEQFF.

The rearrangement joins TRBV12-3 or TRBV12-4 to TRBJ1-2; TCRdb selects TRBD1, and the lack of DNA leaves this call unchecked. This CDR3 has 14 amino acids. CDR3: CASSPGGVYYGYTF.